Listed here are 23 T cell receptor beta chains from one sample, sequenced in a study of shared clonotypes between healthy human individuals. The assay was immunoSEQ multiplex PCR, and TCRdb's table has in-frame clones only and misses some. This sample has 1.6 million or so clones, with less than 99% found just once. The sample consisted of naive CD4+ T cells sorted from blood. Subset in this sample: CD45RA+ positively selected. The receptors shown here come from a man aged 25 to 45 in good health.

The chain uses TRBV25-1 and TRBJ2-2, with TRBD1 as a possible D gene (6 bases). Trimming stripped 4 bases from V and 7 bases from J, with 13 bases between. The CDR3 has 14 residues. The germline CDR1 and CDR2 sequences are MGHDK and SYGVNS. The CDR3 loop reads CASSGNRVHGELFF. The CDR3 DNA reads as TGTGCCAGCAGTGGAAACAGGGTACACGGGGAGCTGTTTTTT.

The rearrangement uses TRBV4-2 and TRBJ2-1; a weak D match, TRBD2 (6 bases). The V gene lost 1 base and the J gene lost 4 bases, with 20 bases spanning the gap. Germline CDR1 reads LGHNA; CDR2 reads YNFKEQ. The CDR3 has 18 residues. The CDR3 protein is CASSQGPDMRRAYNEQFF. The CDR3 nucleotides read TGTGCCAGCAGCCAAGGGCCCGACATGCGGAGGGCTTACAATGAGCAGTTCTTC.

The chain links TRBV4-1 to TRBJ1-2; no clear D gene. V shed 4 bases and J shed 8 bases, with 17 bases lying between them. This CDR3 contains 14 residues. Germline CDR1 reads MGHRA; CDR2 reads YSYEKL. The CDR3 DNA follows: TGCGCCAGCAGCCGGGAAGAGTACGGGGAAGGCTACACCTTC. Its translation: CASSREEYGEGYTF.

Points on this clone: The same CDR3 is also encoded by other DNA sequences in this sample. The gene calls are TRBV5-1 and TRBJ1-3; no firm D call. The CDR3 loop spans 16 amino acids. The V and J ends lost 1 base and 0 bases respectively, with 11 bases between them. Looked up from germline, CDR1 is SGHRS and CDR2 is YFSETQ. This chain's CDR3 is CASSLRGANSGNTIYF. The CDR3 nucleotides are TGCGCCAGCAGCTTGAGAGGTGCTAACTCTGGAAACACCATATATTTT.

The rearrangement uses TRBV5-1 and TRBJ2-1; D call uncertain. Per germline, CDR1 SGHRS and CDR2 YFSETQ. CDR3 length: 14 amino acids. V dropped 4 bases and J dropped 1 base, with 9 bases sitting between them. This CDR3 reads CASSVVGSYNEQFF. In DNA, the CDR3 is TGCGCCAGCAGCGTCGTGGGTTCCTACAATGAGCAGTTCTTC.

As concerns this clone: Distinct nucleotide sequences in the sample also encode this CDR3. V is TRBV18 and J is TRBJ2-6, with 9 bases aligning to TRBD1. Trimming removed 4 bases from V and 0 bases from J; junction bases left unmatched: 4. CDR1 and CDR2 (germline): KGHSH, LQKENI. The CDR3 runs 17 residues. CDR3 DNA: TGTGCCAGCTCACTGGGACAGGGAAGCTCTGGGGCCAACGTCCTGACTTTC. It codes for CASSLGQGSSGANVLTF.

The rearrangement links TRBV7-2 to TRBJ1-4; D call uncertain. Germline assignment: CDR1 SGHTA and CDR2 FQGNSA. Trimming stripped 1 base from V and 5 bases from J, with 14 bases between. This CDR3 has 16 residues. CDR3 sequence (DNA): TGTGCCAGCAGCTTAGGCTCGCGACTAAAGAATGAAAAACTGTTTTTT. It translates to CASSLGSRLKNEKLFF.

The V call is TRBV6-1, the J call TRBJ1-2, with a tentative D call TRBD1 (5 bases). The CDR3 runs 15 residues. V lost 2 bases and J 7 bases, leaving 17 bases between the germline ends. The V gene's germline CDR1 is MNHNS and CDR2 SASEGT. CDR3 in DNA: TGTGCCAGCAGTGAATTGGTGCAGGGCGGCTCTGGCTACACCTTC. Protein: CASSELVQGGSGYTF.

J is TRBJ2-3 and V is TRBV5-1; tentative D call: TRBD1 (6 bases). CDR3 length equals 12 residues. Germline V gives CDR1 SGHRS, CDR2 YFSETQ. V lost 4 bases and J lost 5, with 8 bases in between. The chain's CDR3 is CASSKDRDTQYF. The DNA of the CDR3 is TGCGCCAGCAGCAAGGACAGAGATACGCAGTATTTT.

The J gene is TRBJ2-3, the V gene TRBV7-3; D tentatively reads TRBD1 or TRBD2 (6 bases each). CDR1 and CDR2 from the germline V gene are SGHTA and FQGTGA. The germline V and J ends were trimmed by 5 bases and 1 base, with 16 bases remaining between them. The CDR3 is 16 amino acids. The CDR3 spells CASSLRGAGGTDTQYF. Written as DNA, the CDR3 is TGTGCCAGCAGCCTTAGGGGGGCAGGGGGCACAGATACGCAGTATTTT.

This chain uses TRBV2 with TRBJ1-2; weak D call: TRBD1 (5 bases). Germline CDR1 SNHLY, CDR2 FYNNEI. The CDR3 contains 13 residues. The V end lost 0 bases, the J end lost 6 bases, and 8 bases lay between the germline ends. CDR3 protein: CASSEAWGNGYTF. In DNA form, the CDR3 reads TGTGCCAGCAGTGAAGCCTGGGGGAATGGCTACACCTTC.

The chain is built from TRBV7-2 and TRBJ2-7; D may be TRBD1 (6 bases). Germline-derived CDR1 and CDR2 are SGHTA and FQGNSA. The CDR3 has 14 residues. Trimming took off 6 bases at V and 1 base at J, with 13 bases between the two ends. CDR3 DNA sequence: TGTGCCAGCAGTTTCAACAGGGAATCCTACGAGCAGTACTTC. This gives the protein CASSFNRESYEQYF.

The chain couples TRBV4-1 to TRBJ2-7; D possibly corresponds to TRBD2 (6 bases). This CDR3 region has 16 residues. V was shortened by 4 bases and J by 3 bases, with 19 bases between the two germline ends. Germline V lookup: CDR1 MGHRA, CDR2 YSYEKL. The DNA of the CDR3 is TGCGCCAGCAGCCTGGAGATACTAGCCAGGAGCTACGAGCAGTACTTC. Translating it yields CASSLEILARSYEQYF.

The V call is TRBV6-6, the J call TRBJ2-7; possibly TRBD1 for D (6 bases). The V end lost 4 bases, the J end lost 3 bases, and 13 bases lay between the germline ends. Germline assignment: CDR1 MNHNY and CDR2 SVGAGI (reference sequence). This CDR3 has 14 residues. The CDR3 DNA is TGTGCCAGCAGTTTTAAGACAGGATACTACGAGCAGTACTTC. This translates into CASSFKTGYYEQYF.

The chain employs TRBV7-9 and TRBJ1-4; TRBD1 aligns across 7 bases. Germline CDR1 is SEHNR and CDR2 is FQNEAQ (reference sequence). The CDR3 loop spans 14 amino acids. Trimming cost V 4 bases and J 10 bases; bases outside gene matches: 9. CDR3 in DNA: TGTGCCAGCAGCTCCGGGACAGCCCAAGGAAAACTGTTTTTT. The encoded protein is CASSSGTAQGKLFF.

This chain connects TRBV18 to TRBJ1-3, with a weak D call TRBD1 (6 bases). This CDR3 spans 16 amino acids. The germline V and J ends were trimmed by 0 bases and 4 bases, with 13 bases remaining between them. Germline V gene lookup returns CDR1 KGHSH and CDR2 LQKENI. The CDR3 nucleotides are TGTGCCAGCTCACCACCACTCCCCGGGGGCGGAAACACCATATATTTT. This sequence encodes CASSPPLPGGGNTIYF. Variable domain in full (rest from reference TRBV18 and TRBJ1-3): NAGVMQNPRHLVRRRGQEARLRCSPMKGHSHVYWYRQLPEEGLKFMVYLQKENIIDESGMPKERFSAEFPKEGPSILRIQQVVRGDSAAYFCASSPPLPGGGNTIYFGEGSWLTVV.

This clone was seen once. This chain joins TRBV14 and TRBJ1-2; TRBD1 matches 7 bases. The CDR3 extends over 19 amino acids. With V trimmed by 3 bases and J by 7 bases, 23 bases remained unmatched. CDR1 and CDR2 from the germline V gene are SGHDN and FVKESK. The CDR3 sequence is CASSQYPLQGIKVDGGYTF. CDR3 DNA sequence: TGTGCCAGCAGCCAGTACCCCCTACAGGGGATTAAGGTGGATGGTGGCTACACCTTC.

This rearrangement joins TRBV2 to TRBJ1-2; 9 bases align to TRBD1. This CDR3 has 13 residues. After removal of 6 bases from V and 8 bases from J, the junction contained 7 bases not matched to a gene. Germline V gives CDR1 SNHLY, CDR2 FYNNEI. CDR3: CASSAGQGDGYTF. Written as DNA, the CDR3 is TGTGCCAGCAGCGCGGGACAGGGAGACGGCTACACCTTC. The entire variable domain, with the rest obtained from reference TRBV2 and TRBJ1-2, is as follows: EPEVTQTPSHQVTQMGQEVILRCVPISNHLYFYWYRQILGQKVEFLVSFYNNEISEKSEIFDDQFSVERPDGSNFTLKIRSTKLEDSAMYFCASSAGQGDGYTFGSGTRLTVV.

This clone was found once. The sample carries other DNA sequences with the same CDR3. The chain carries TRBV27 and TRBJ1-5, with no clear D. Germline V lookup: CDR1 MNHEY, CDR2 SMNVEV (reference sequence). CDR3 length equals 15 residues. The ends were cut back, 2 bases at V and 2 bases at J, with 10 bases in the middle. The CDR3 sequence: CASSLAGVRNQPQHF. The CDR3 coding sequence is TGTGCCAGCAGTTTAGCCGGGGTTCGCAATCAGCCCCAGCATTTT.

This clone was seen only once. This rearrangement joins TRBV7-2 to TRBJ2-6; D unclear. Germline V gene lookup returns CDR1 SGHTA and CDR2 FQGNSA. V gave up 3 bases and J gave up 0 bases, with 6 bases separating them. This CDR3 comprises 15 residues. The CDR3, as DNA: TGTGCCAGCAGCTTCGACGGCTCTGGGGCCAACGTCCTGACTTTC. Encoded protein: CASSFDGSGANVLTF.

This chain uses TRBV11-2 with TRBJ2-7; D might be TRBD2 (5 bases). This CDR3 has 16 residues. Per the germline V gene, CDR1 is SGHAT and CDR2 is FQNNGV. V lost 2 bases to trimming and J lost 1 base, with 15 bases between them. The CDR3 reads CASSLTLIRDSYEQYF. For the CDR3, the DNA is TGTGCCAGCAGCTTAACCTTGATACGGGATTCCTACGAGCAGTACTTC.

The chain joins TRBV18 to TRBJ2-3; D might be TRBD2 (5 bases). The V gene's germline CDR1 is KGHSH and CDR2 LQKENI. The CDR3 contains 15 residues. V was trimmed by 2 bases and J by 6 bases, leaving 15 bases between them. CDR3 DNA sequence: TGTGCCAGCTCACCATATACTGCCGGCGGGGATACGCAGTATTTT. Protein product: CASSPYTAGGDTQYF.

As for this clone: The same CDR3 can be traced to other DNA sequences in this sample. V usage is TRBV2 and J usage is TRBJ2-5; D remains unclear. From germline, CDR1 is SNHLY and CDR2 FYNNEI. V gave up 3 bases and J gave up 5 bases, with 4 bases separating them. The CDR3 extends over 11 amino acids. CDR3 nucleotides: TGTGCCAGCAGTGATGAGGAGACCCAGTACTTC. This gives the protein CASSDEETQYF.